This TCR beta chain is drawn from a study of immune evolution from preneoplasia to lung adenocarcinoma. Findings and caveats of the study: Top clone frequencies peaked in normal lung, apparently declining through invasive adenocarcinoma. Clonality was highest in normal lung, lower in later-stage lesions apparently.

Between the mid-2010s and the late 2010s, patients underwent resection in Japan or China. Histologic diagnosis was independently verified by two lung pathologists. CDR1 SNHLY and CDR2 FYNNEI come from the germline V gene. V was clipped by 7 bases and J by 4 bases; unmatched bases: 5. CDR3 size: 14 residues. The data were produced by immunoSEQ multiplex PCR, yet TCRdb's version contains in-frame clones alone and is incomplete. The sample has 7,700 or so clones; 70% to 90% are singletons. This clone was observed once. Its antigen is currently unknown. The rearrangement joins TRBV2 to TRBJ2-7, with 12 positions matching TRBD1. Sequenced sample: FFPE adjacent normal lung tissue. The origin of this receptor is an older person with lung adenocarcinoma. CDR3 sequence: CASTGQGAIYEQYF. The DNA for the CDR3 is TGTGCCAGCACGGGACAGGGGGCAATTTACGAGCAGTACTTC.